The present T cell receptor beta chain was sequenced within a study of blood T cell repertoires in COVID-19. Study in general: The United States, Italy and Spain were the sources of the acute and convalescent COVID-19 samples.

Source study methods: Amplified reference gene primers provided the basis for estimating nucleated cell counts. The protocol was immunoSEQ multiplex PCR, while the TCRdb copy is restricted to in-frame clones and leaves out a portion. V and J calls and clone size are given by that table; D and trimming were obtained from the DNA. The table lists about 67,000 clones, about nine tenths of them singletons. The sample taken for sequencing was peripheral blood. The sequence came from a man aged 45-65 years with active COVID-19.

The CDR3 loop reads CASSIRTGLGQPQHF. For the CDR3, the DNA is TGTGCCAGTAGTATAAGGACAGGGTTAGGCCAGCCCCAGCATTTT. The chain couples TRBV19 to TRBJ1-5, with TRBD1 matching 8 bases. V trimming: 2 bases; J trimming: 7 bases; junction bases outside the gene matches: 7. The CDR3 has 15 amino acids. Germline V gives CDR1 LNHDA, CDR2 SQIVND (reference sequence).